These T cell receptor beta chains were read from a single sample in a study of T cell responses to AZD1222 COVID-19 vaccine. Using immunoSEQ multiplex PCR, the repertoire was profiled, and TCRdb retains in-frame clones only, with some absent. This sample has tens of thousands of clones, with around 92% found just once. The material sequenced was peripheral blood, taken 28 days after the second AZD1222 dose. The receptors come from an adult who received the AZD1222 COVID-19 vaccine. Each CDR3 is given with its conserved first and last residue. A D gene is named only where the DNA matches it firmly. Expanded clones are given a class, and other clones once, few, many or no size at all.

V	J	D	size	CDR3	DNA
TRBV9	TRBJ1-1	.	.	CASSETALNTEAFF	TGTGCCAGCAGCGAAACAGCCCTGAACACTGAAGCTTTCTTT
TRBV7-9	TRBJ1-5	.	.	CASSLGHLNNQPQHF	TGTGCCAGCAGCTTAGGGCACCTGAACAATCAGCCCCAGCATTTT
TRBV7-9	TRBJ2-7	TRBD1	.	CASLSTGQGWAYEQYF	TGTGCCAGCCTCAGCACGGGACAGGGATGGGCCTACGAGCAGTACTTC
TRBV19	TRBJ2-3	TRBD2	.	CASSNTLLRAGGSTDTQYF	TGTGCCAGTAGTAATACCCTCCTACGTGCGGGAGGGAGCACAGATACGCAGTATTTT
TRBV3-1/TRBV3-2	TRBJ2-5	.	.	CASSQEWGQETQYF	TGTGCCAGCAGCCAAGAGTGGGGGCAAGAGACCCAGTACTTC
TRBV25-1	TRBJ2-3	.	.	CASSGDIDTQYF	TGTGCCAGCAGTGGGGACATCGATACGCAGTATTTT
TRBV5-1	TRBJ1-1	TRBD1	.	CATKTGGGTEAFF	TGCGCCACAAAAACAGGGGGCGGCACTGAAGCTTTCTTT
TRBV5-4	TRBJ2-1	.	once	CASSFEGGDSYNEQFF	TGTGCCAGCAGTTTCGAGGGGGGAGACTCCTACAATGAGCAGTTCTTC
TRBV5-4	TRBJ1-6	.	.	CASSLDDSPLHF	TGTGCCAGCAGCCTGGATGATTCACCCCTCCACTTT
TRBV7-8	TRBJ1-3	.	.	CASSPPFLDTIYF	TGTGCCAGCAGCCCCCCCTTTCTGGACACCATATATTTT
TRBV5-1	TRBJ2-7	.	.	CASSLASGGGVYEQYF	TGCGCCAGCAGCTTGGCCTCGGGGGGCGGTGTATACGAGCAGTACTTC
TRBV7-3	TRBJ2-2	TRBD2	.	CASSNGLAGAQNTGELFF	TGTGCCAGCAGCAATGGACTAGCGGGAGCCCAGAACACCGGGGAGCTGTTTTTT
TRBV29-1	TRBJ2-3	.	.	CSVDGTQYF	TGCAGCGTTGACGGTACGCAGTATTTT
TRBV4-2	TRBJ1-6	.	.	CASSQNRVAPLHF	TGTGCCAGCAGCCAAAACAGGGTGGCACCCCTCCACTTT
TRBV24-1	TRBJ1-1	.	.	CATSEIRVTEAFF	TGTGCCACCAGTGAGATTAGGGTCACTGAAGCTTTCTTT
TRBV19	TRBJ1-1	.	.	CASSISQGNTEAFF	TGTGCCAGTAGTATTTCACAGGGAAACACTGAAGCTTTCTTT
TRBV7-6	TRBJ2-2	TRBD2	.	CASSLRTSGSGTGELFF	TGTGCCAGCAGCTTAAGGACTAGCGGGAGCGGGACCGGGGAGCTGTTTTTT
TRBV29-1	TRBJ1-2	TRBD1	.	CSVGGQGSYSYGYTF	TGCAGCGTTGGGGGACAGGGATCGTATTCCTATGGCTACACCTTC
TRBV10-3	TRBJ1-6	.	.	CAISTSSYNSPLHF	TGTGCCATCTCTACCAGCTCCTATAATTCACCCCTCCACTTT
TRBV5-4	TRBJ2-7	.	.	CASSLEFGPSLSYEQYF	TGTGCCAGCAGCTTGGAATTTGGACCTTCCCTCTCCTACGAGCAGTACTTC
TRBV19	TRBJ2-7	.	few	CASSIGRAGAYEQYF	TGTGCCAGTAGTATAGGCAGAGCGGGCGCATACGAGCAGTACTTC
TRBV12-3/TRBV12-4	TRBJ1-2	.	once	CASSFGGGGYTF	TGTGCCAGCAGTTTCGGTGGTGGTGGCTACACCTTC
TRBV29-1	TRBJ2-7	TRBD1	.	CSVLGQGATYEQYF	TGCAGCGTCTTGGGACAGGGGGCCACCTACGAGCAGTACTTC
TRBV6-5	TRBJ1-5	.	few	CASRPFDSNQPQHF	TGTGCCAGCAGACCCTTCGACAGCAATCAGCCCCAGCATTTT
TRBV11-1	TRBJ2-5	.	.	CASSLGLAETQYF	TGTGCCAGCAGCTTAGGACTGGCAGAGACCCAGTACTTC
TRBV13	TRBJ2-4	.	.	CASSLVGRHIQYF	TGTGCCAGCAGCTTAGTAGGGCGCCACATTCAGTACTTC
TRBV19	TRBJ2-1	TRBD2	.	CASSIRERESNEQFF	TGTGCCAGTAGTATAAGGGAGCGGGAGAGCAATGAGCAGTTCTTC